This entry lists 25 T cell receptor beta chains sequenced from one sample in a study of cytomegalovirus exposure and HLA in healthy donors. The primer mix had 60 Vbeta and 13 Jbeta primers. Repertoires were generated with immunoSEQ multiplex PCR, while TCRdb's copy carries only in-frame clones and drops some. The sample lists approximately 110,000 clones; 67% were seen once. The material sequenced was PBMCs. All receptors derive from a man between 18 and 29 years old in good health and CMV-seropositive.

The rearrangement links TRBV29-1 to TRBJ1-1, with D possibly matching TRBD1 (6 bases). V lost 7 bases to trimming and J lost 2 bases, with 17 bases between them. Germline V gene lookup returns CDR1 SQVTM and CDR2 ANQGSEA. The CDR3 has 14 amino acids. The CDR3 sequence is CSAKGGGYNTEAFF. CDR3 coding DNA: TGCAGCGCTAAAGGGGGGGGTTACAACACTGAAGCTTTCTTT.

The J gene is TRBJ2-2, the V gene TRBV28; 11 nucleotides align to TRBD2. Trimming cost V 5 bases and J 5 bases; bases outside gene matches: 4. Per germline, CDR1 MDHEN and CDR2 SYDVKM. The CDR3 runs 15 residues. CDR3 sequence: CASSLAGGRTGELFF. CDR3 DNA sequence: TGTGCCAGCAGTCTAGCGGGGGGCCGTACCGGGGAGCTGTTTTTT.

The chain has TRBV11-2 and TRBJ1-1; TRBD1 matches at 8 bases. The germline V gene has CDR1 SGHAT and CDR2 FQNNGV. Losses at the gene ends were 1 base for V and 4 bases for J; bases not matched to a gene: 2. The CDR3 is made up of 14 amino acids. The DNA of the CDR3 is TGTGCCAGCAGCTTAGGACAGGGGTTCACTGAAGCTTTCTTT. Amino acid sequence: CASSLGQGFTEAFF.

The V call is TRBV19, the J call TRBJ2-7, with 9 bases identical to TRBD1. This CDR3 comprises 14 residues. The V gene end was trimmed by 6 bases and the J gene end by 2 bases; junction bases not matched to a gene: 5. Germline V gene lookup returns CDR1 LNHDA and CDR2 SQIVND (reference sequence). The chain's CDR3 is CASRMTGGAYEQYF. In nucleotides, the CDR3 is TGTGCCAGTAGAATGACAGGGGGAGCCTACGAGCAGTACTTC.

The chain links TRBV6-6 to TRBJ2-4, with D perhaps matching TRBD2 (5 bases). Germline CDR1 is MNHNY and CDR2 is SVGAGI (reference sequence). Trimming pared 5 bases from V and 0 bases from J, leaving 14 bases between. The CDR3 loop spans 16 amino acids. CDR3 region: CASSNLREIAKNIQYF. The CDR3 nucleotides are TGTGCCAGCAGTAATTTAAGGGAGATAGCCAAAAACATTCAGTACTTC.

The chain combines TRBV28 with TRBJ2-3; 10 bases fit TRBD2. The J segment lost 4 bases and the V segment lost 6 bases, leaving 13 bases of the junction unmatched. Germline CDR1 and CDR2: MDHEN and SYDVKM. The CDR3 has 17 residues. CDR3 sequence (DNA): TGTGCCAGCAGCCCGGGACTAGCGAGCGGATGGGCAGATACGCAGTATTTT. Encoded protein: CASSPGLASGWADTQYF.

This clone has a handful of counts. The chain combines TRBV7-9 with TRBJ1-6; D is unresolved. The CDR3 covers 14 residues. The germline CDR1 and CDR2 sequences are SEHNR and FQNEAQ (reference sequence). V lost 5 bases, J lost 2 bases, and 7 bases lay in between. The CDR3 nucleotides are TGTGCCAGCAGCCCGGGGACCTATAATTCACCCCTCCACTTT. This encodes CASSPGTYNSPLHF.

This chain connects TRBV10-2 to TRBJ1-1, with a tentative D call TRBD1 (5 bases). V lost 0 bases, J lost 0 bases, and 8 bases lay in between. The CDR3 length is 15 residues. The germline gives CDR1 WSHSY, CDR2 SAAADI. This chain's CDR3 is CASSESGAVNTEAFF. The CDR3 bases are TGCGCCAGCAGTGAGTCTGGGGCGGTGAACACTGAAGCTTTCTTT.

The chain recombines TRBV5-1 with TRBJ2-1; 10 nucleotides match TRBD1. The V gene end was trimmed by 6 bases and the J gene end by 8 bases; junction bases not matched to a gene: 8. This CDR3 is built from 14 residues. Germline CDR1 reads SGHRS; CDR2 reads YFSETQ. The CDR3 region is CASKKGTGDDEQFF. In DNA, the CDR3 is TGCGCCAGCAAAAAAGGGACAGGGGATGATGAGCAGTTCTTC.

The chain employs TRBV28 and TRBJ1-2; 7 nucleotides match TRBD1. This CDR3 has 13 amino acids. Germline V gene sequence: CDR1 MDHEN, CDR2 SYDVKM. V lost 7 bases and J lost 8; bases outside the gene matches: 10. CDR3 in amino acids: CASTADRALGYTF. The DNA for the CDR3 is TGTGCCAGCACCGCCGACAGGGCTCTCGGCTACACCTTC.

This chain connects TRBV5-6 to TRBJ2-5; 8 nucleotides align to TRBD1. Trimming removed 3 bases from V and 5 bases from J; junction bases left unmatched: 6. Germline V lookup: CDR1 SGHDT, CDR2 YYEEEE. The CDR3 is 14 residues long. The CDR3, as DNA: TGTGCCAGCAGCTCCCGACAGGGGCGGGAGACCCAGTACTTC. Translating it yields CASSSRQGRETQYF. Variable domain in full (rest from reference TRBV5-6 and TRBJ2-5): DAGVTQSPTHLIKTRGQQVTLRCSPKSGHDTVSWYQQALGQGPQFIFQYYEEEERQRGNFPDRFSGHQFPNYSSELNVNALLLGDSALYLCASSSRQGRETQYFGPGTRLLVL.

The chain has TRBV6-6 and TRBJ1-2; D remains unclear. Trimming took off 2 bases at V and 4 bases at J, with 8 bases between the two ends. The CDR3 contains 13 residues. CDR1 is MNHNY and CDR2 is SVGAGI in the germline V gene (reference sequence). CDR3 bases: TGTGCCAGCAGTTACCCTGCGGGCTATGGCTACACCTTC. It encodes CASSYPAGYGYTF.

V and J are TRBV5-6 and TRBJ1-6; D might be TRBD1 (6 bases). Trimming took off 2 bases at V and 0 bases at J, with 12 bases between the two ends. Germline CDR1 SGHDT, CDR2 YYEEEE. The CDR3 is made up of 17 amino acids. CDR3 sequence (DNA): TGTGCCAGCAGCTTCGGGGGGCCGAGCTCCTATAATTCACCCCTCCACTTT. Its protein is CASSFGGPSSYNSPLHF.

This clone has just a few counts. This rearrangement joins TRBV5-1 to TRBJ1-1; TRBD1 aligns across 7 bases. The CDR3 length is 14 residues. Unmatched junction bases numbered 4, after V lost 2 bases and J lost 3 bases. Germline CDR1 SGHRS, CDR2 YFSETQ. The CDR3 reads CASSLEGAHTEAFF. In DNA form, the CDR3 reads TGCGCCAGCAGCTTAGAGGGGGCCCACACTGAAGCTTTCTTT.

The rearrangement joins TRBV11-2 to TRBJ2-7; tentatively, D is TRBD2 (6 bases). V was cut by 0 bases and J by 6 bases, with 9 bases left in between. CDR3 length: 13 amino acids. Looked up from germline, CDR1 is SGHAT and CDR2 is FQNNGV. In nucleotides, the CDR3 is TGTGCCAGCAGCTTAGAGGAGGGTCGCGAGCAGTACTTC. Residues: CASSLEEGREQYF.

As to this clone: One end of the junction varies from germline; a read error may be responsible. In nucleotides, the CDR3 is TGTTCCAGCAGCTTAGCAGGGGTTCGGTCACCCCTCCACTTT. Protein: CSSSLAGVRSPLHF. This chain joins TRBV7-9 and TRBJ1-6; possible D gene TRBD1, 6 bases. The CDR3 has 14 amino acids. The germline V gene has CDR1 SEHNR and CDR2 FQNEAQ (reference sequence).

The chain uses TRBV5-1 and TRBJ2-5; the D is unclear. The length of the CDR3 is 14 residues. The germline gives CDR1 SGHRS, CDR2 YFSETQ. V lost 4 bases to trimming and J lost 5 bases, with 15 bases between them. The CDR3 is CASSQNPWQETQYF. The CDR3 DNA reads as TGCGCCAGCAGCCAAAACCCCTGGCAGGAGACCCAGTACTTC. Together with reference TRBV5-1 and TRBJ2-5, the CDR3 gives the full variable domain: KAGVTQTPRYLIKTRGQQVTLSCSPISGHRSVSWYQQTPGQGLQFLFEYFSETQRNKGNFPGRFSGRQFSNSRSEMNVSTLELGDSALYLCASSQNPWQETQYFGPGTRLLVL.

The table lists this clone with a count of one. V gene TRBV7-9 combines with J gene TRBJ2-3; D is ambiguous. Germline CDR1 reads SEHNR; CDR2 reads FQNEAQ (reference sequence). The CDR3 totals 15 residues. The V gene lost 0 bases and the J gene lost 0 bases, with 7 bases spanning the gap. In DNA form, the CDR3 reads TGTGCCAGCAGCTTAGCGAAACAGAGCACAGATACGCAGTATTTT. Translated, it gives CASSLAKQSTDTQYF.

The chain has TRBV6-1 and TRBJ1-5; 10 bases line up with TRBD1. The CDR3 runs to 17 residues. J gave up 6 bases and V 2 bases, and 10 bases lay outside the gene matches. The V gene's germline CDR1 is MNHNS and CDR2 SASEGT. The CDR3 nucleotides are TGTGCCAGCAGTGAATACGTTGGGACAGGGGTTGCTCAGCCCCAGCATTTT. It encodes CASSEYVGTGVAQPQHF.

The V gene is TRBV11-3, the J gene TRBJ2-7; possibly TRBD1 for D (5 bases). Trimming took off 2 bases at V and 1 base at J, with 6 bases between the two ends. The length of the CDR3 is 13 residues. Germline V gene sequence: CDR1 SGHNT, CDR2 YENEEA. In nucleotides, the CDR3 is TGTGCCAGCAGCTTAAGGGGTTCCTACGAGCAGTACTTC. It encodes CASSLRGSYEQYF.

The rearrangement uses TRBV7-8 and TRBJ2-3; TRBD2 aligns across 7 bases. With V trimmed by 4 bases and J by 9 bases, 7 bases remained unmatched. CDR3 length equals 13 residues. Germline V gene sequence: CDR1 SGHVS, CDR2 FQNEAQ. This CDR3 is CASSSFLAVTQYF. CDR3 bases: TGTGCCAGCAGCTCCTTCCTAGCGGTGACGCAGTATTTT. The full variable domain, in which reference TRBV7-8 and TRBJ2-3 provide the parts outside the CDR3, is GAGVSQSPRYKVAKRGQDVALRCDPISGHVSLFWYQQALGQGPEFLTYFQNEAQLDKSGLPSDRFFAERPEGSVSTLKIQRTQQEDSAVYLCASSSFLAVTQYFGPGTRLTVL.

V gene TRBV5-1 combines with J gene TRBJ1-2; D not resolved. V shed 0 bases and J shed 5 bases, with 11 bases lying between them. This CDR3 has 14 residues. Germline lookup yields CDR1 SGHRS and CDR2 YFSETQ. The CDR3 sequence is CASSLAVSEYGYTF. CDR3 nucleotides: TGCGCCAGCAGCTTGGCCGTCTCAGAATATGGCTACACCTTC.

The CDR3 sequence: CASSFGSGSGEQYF. CDR3 in DNA: TGTGCCAGCAGTTTCGGTAGTGGATCGGGTGAGCAGTACTTC. This sequence joins TRBV28 and TRBJ2-7; D ambiguous. The germline gives CDR1 MDHEN, CDR2 SYDVKM. The CDR3 loop spans 14 amino acids. V was trimmed by 3 bases and J by 7 bases, leaving 16 bases between them.

CDR3 DNA: TGTGCCAGCAGCCCCAACAACAGGGGAAATGAGCAGTTCTTC. This codes for CASSPNNRGNEQFF. This sequence joins TRBV7-9 and TRBJ2-1; 7 nucleotides line up with TRBD1. The junction had 8 bases not matched to a gene; V was cut back by 5 bases and J by 7 bases. The CDR3 consists of 14 residues. The germline gives CDR1 SEHNR, CDR2 FQNEAQ (reference sequence). Full variable domain (rest looked up from reference TRBV7-9 and TRBJ2-1): DTGVSQNPRHKITKRGQNVTFRCDPISEHNRLYWYRQTLGQGPEFLTYFQNEAQLEKSRLLSDRFSAERPKGSFSTLEIQRTEQGDSAMYLCASSPNNRGNEQFFGPGTRLTVL.

CDR3 coding DNA: TGCGCCAGCAGCCCCAGGGTGAACACTGAAGCTTTCTTT. It translates to CASSPRVNTEAFF. The V gene is TRBV5-1, the J gene TRBJ1-1; D possibly corresponds to TRBD1 (5 bases). Germline V gene sequence: CDR1 SGHRS, CDR2 YFSETQ. The germline V and J ends were trimmed by 4 bases and 0 bases, with 7 bases remaining between them. This CDR3 has 13 amino acids.